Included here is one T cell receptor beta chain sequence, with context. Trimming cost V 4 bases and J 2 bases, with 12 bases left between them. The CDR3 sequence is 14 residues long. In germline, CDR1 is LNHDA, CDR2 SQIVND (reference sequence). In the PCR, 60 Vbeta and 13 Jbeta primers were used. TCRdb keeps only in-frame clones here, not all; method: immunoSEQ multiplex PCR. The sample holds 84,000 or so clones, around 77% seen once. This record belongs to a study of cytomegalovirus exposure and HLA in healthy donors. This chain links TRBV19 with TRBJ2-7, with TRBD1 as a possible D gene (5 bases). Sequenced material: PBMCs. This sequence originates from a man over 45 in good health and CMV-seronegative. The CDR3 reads CASSTKGLTYEQYF. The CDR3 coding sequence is TGTGCCAGTAGTACAAAGGGGCTAACCTACGAGCAGTACTTC. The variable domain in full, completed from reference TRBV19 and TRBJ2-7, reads DGGITQSPKYLFRKEGQNVTLSCEQNLNHDAMYWYRQDPGQGLRLIYYSQIVNDFQKGDIAEGYSVSREKKESFPLTVTSAQKNPTAFYLCASSTKGLTYEQYFGPGTRLTVT.